The 23 T cell receptor beta chains below come from one sample, sequenced in a study of response to subunit inactivated influenza vaccine (dated by TCRdb to 2016 to 2019). Libraries were made using RT-PCR. The listed sequencing device is Illumina HiSeq 2500. TCRdb reran the public reads through fastp at Q25 and MiXCR, keeping productive beta chains. Rows are combined by CDR3 protein, so each entry shows the most common genes and DNA. Within this sample are 450,000 to 550,000 distinct CDR3 sequences, with about 25% of them counted one time only. Of the sample, approximately 2% falls within the top ten clones. The source material was CD4+ T cells sorted from PBMCs, sampled 5 to 6 days after vaccination. The source of these receptors is a man in his fifties or sixties who received an inactivated influenza vaccine. Donor details come from another sample of the same person, matched by shared clones.

The chain combines TRBV7-8 with TRBJ2-1; D perhaps matches TRBD1 (6 bases). Trimming removed 1 base from V and 7 bases from J, with 17 bases in between. CDR1 is SGHVS and CDR2 is FQNEAQ in the germline V gene. The CDR3 spans 16 residues. The CDR3 bases are TGTGCCAGCAGCTTAGGTGGCAGGGGAGTAGGGAATGAGCAGTTCTTC. This encodes CASSLGGRGVGNEQFF.

In its sample, this clonotype was seen a few times. This chain uses TRBV14 with TRBJ2-6; no clear D. The V and J ends lost 1 base and 2 bases respectively, with 12 bases between them. The CDR3 contains 17 residues. Germline CDR1 SGHDN, CDR2 FVKESK. CDR3 residues: CASSQGFRYAGANVLTF. The CDR3 nucleotides read TGTGCCAGCAGCCAAGGTTTTAGGTACGCTGGGGCCAACGTCCTGACTTTC.

The chain combines TRBV7-9 with TRBJ2-2; 9 bases align to TRBD2. Trimming took 2 bases from V and 4 from J; bases not matched to a gene: 5. Germline assignment: CDR1 SEHNR and CDR2 FQNEAQ (reference sequence). This CDR3 is 16 amino acids long. Here the CDR3 DNA reads TGTGCCAGCAGCTTAACACTAGCGGGTTTCACCGGGGAGCTGTTTTTT. This encodes CASSLTLAGFTGELFF.

Ten or more counts support this clonotype. V usage is TRBV7-2 and J usage is TRBJ2-7; a weak D match, TRBD1 (6 bases). The CDR3 is made up of 15 amino acids. V shed 0 bases and J shed 9 bases, with 18 bases lying between them. Germline CDR1 SGHTA, CDR2 FQGNSA. CDR3 sequence (DNA): TGTGCCAGCAGCTTAGCATACGGGACACGCCGGCGGCAGTACTTC. It is translated as CASSLAYGTRRRQYF.

This clonotype was counted at least ten times. J is TRBJ1-1 and V is TRBV5-1; D may be TRBD1 (5 bases). The CDR3 is made up of 15 amino acids. Germline CDR1 is SGHRS and CDR2 is YFSETQ. Trimming cost V 0 bases and J 1 base, with 10 bases left between them. CDR3 nucleotide sequence: TGCGCCAGCAGCTTGGGGGGACGGCGGAACACTGAAGCTTTCTTT. It is translated as CASSLGGRRNTEAFF.

This clonotype was counted a few times. The chain carries TRBV7-9 and TRBJ2-1; 8 bases are shared with TRBD2. V trimming: 6 bases; J trimming: 4 bases; junction bases outside the gene matches: 11. The length of the CDR3 is 16 residues. Germline V gene sequence: CDR1 SEHNR, CDR2 FQNEAQ (reference sequence). CDR3 bases: TGTGCCAGCAGACCGACGAGCGGGAGAGCGTACAATGAGCAGTTCTTC. It encodes CASRPTSGRAYNEQFF.

This clonotype was seen a few times. The CDR3 reads CASSPRGTDEQYF. The CDR3 DNA reads TGTGCCAGCAGTCCCCGTGGGACAGACGAGCAGTACTTC. This sequence joins TRBV28 and TRBJ2-7; 7 bases align to TRBD1. J gave up 5 bases and V 5 bases, and 6 bases lay outside the gene matches. Per the germline V gene, CDR1 is MDHEN and CDR2 is SYDVKM. This CDR3 has 13 amino acids.

The V call is TRBV7-9, the J call TRBJ2-5; no clear D gene. V was pared by 5 bases and J by 5 bases, with 18 bases between. Germline assignment: CDR1 SEHNR and CDR2 FQNEAQ (reference sequence). The CDR3 consists of 15 residues. The DNA of the CDR3 is TGTGCCAGCAGCCCGGGTCCCACAAGCTACGAGACCCAGTACTTC. It is translated as CASSPGPTSYETQYF.

The chain carries TRBV12-3 or TRBV12-4 and TRBJ1-1, with D maybe TRBD1 (6 bases). CDR3 length: 15 amino acids. Trimming shortened V by 7 bases and J by 5 bases, and 20 bases separated the two germline ends. Here the CDR3 DNA reads TGTGCCAGCACTTCCCGGGGTGGGGGGCTTACTGAAGCTTTCTTT. Translating gives CASTSRGGGLTEAFF.

This clonotype has ten or more counts. This chain connects TRBV6-5 to TRBJ2-2; D tentatively fits TRBD1 or TRBD2 (5 bases each). This CDR3 spans 15 amino acids. The germline gives CDR1 MNHEY, CDR2 SVGAGI. Trimming pared 2 bases from V and 2 bases from J, leaving 9 bases between. The CDR3 region has the DNA TGTGCCAGCAGTTACGGGACCCTCAACACCGGGGAGCTGTTTTTT. Amino acid sequence: CASSYGTLNTGELFF.

The rearrangement joins TRBV19 to TRBJ1-5, with unresolved D. The CDR3 length is 15 residues. Deletions cut 3 bases from V and 5 bases from J, with 14 bases between. Looked up from germline, CDR1 is LNHDA and CDR2 is SQIVND (reference sequence). CDR3: CASSIWARRDQPQHF. In DNA, the CDR3 is TGTGCCAGTAGTATCTGGGCCCGGCGGGATCAGCCCCAGCATTTT.

The chain uses TRBV7-9 and TRBJ2-5; possible D gene TRBD2, 6 bases. This CDR3 has 14 residues. Germline assignment: CDR1 SEHNR and CDR2 FQNEAQ (reference sequence). V was pared by 5 bases and J by 9 bases, with 19 bases between. The CDR3 here is CASSPLGGRTSQYF. CDR3 bases: TGTGCCAGCAGCCCCCTGGGGGGTCGAACGTCCCAGTACTTC. The variable domain in full, completed from reference TRBV7-9 and TRBJ2-5, reads DTGVSQNPRHKITKRGQNVTFRCDPISEHNRLYWYRQTLGQGPEFLTYFQNEAQLEKSRLLSDRFSAERPKGSFSTLEIQRTEQGDSAMYLCASSPLGGRTSQYFGPGTRLLVL.

V usage is TRBV5-6 and J usage is TRBJ1-2; D gene ambiguous. Germline CDR1 and CDR2: SGHDT and YYEEEE. V dropped 4 bases and J dropped 2 bases, with 9 bases sitting between them. The CDR3 is 13 residues long. CDR3 in DNA: TGTGCCAGCAGCAAGGGATCGAACTATGGCTACACCTTC. Translating gives CASSKGSNYGYTF.

About this clonotype itself: At one end the junction does not follow the germline gene, possibly because of a read error. In nucleotides, the CDR3 is TGTGCCAGCAGCTTAGCACAGGGGGCATCAGATACACAGTATTTT. It yields the protein CASSLAQGASDTQYF. J is TRBJ2-3 and V is TRBV7-9; 9 bases match TRBD1. The CDR3 covers 15 residues. Germline values: CDR1 SEHNR, CDR2 FQNEAQ (reference sequence).

The chain combines TRBV11-2 with TRBJ2-7; 7 nucleotides line up with TRBD1. This CDR3 contains 16 residues. Trimming took 4 bases from V and 0 from J; bases not matched to a gene: 9. The germline V gene has CDR1 SGHAT and CDR2 FQNNGV. Written as DNA, the CDR3 is TGTGCCAGCAGCTCTTACAGGGGCCCTTCCTCCTACGAGCAGTACTTC. This gives the protein CASSSYRGPSSYEQYF.

This rearrangement joins TRBV9 to TRBJ1-1; D is unresolved. This CDR3 is built from 13 residues. Looked up from germline, CDR1 is SGDLS and CDR2 is YYNGEE. The germline V and J ends were trimmed by 0 bases and 8 bases, with 11 bases remaining between them. The CDR3 sequence is CASSVDEGGEAFF. The CDR3 region has the DNA TGTGCCAGCAGCGTAGATGAGGGAGGGGAAGCTTTCTTT.

The chain couples TRBV5-1 to TRBJ2-5, with D tentatively TRBD1 (6 bases). CDR1 SGHRS and CDR2 YFSETQ come from the germline V gene. CDR3 length equals 15 residues. Trimming stripped 0 bases from V and 4 bases from J, with 13 bases between. The chain's CDR3 is CASSLGRGAGETQYF. The CDR3 DNA is TGCGCCAGCAGCTTGGGCAGGGGCGCAGGAGAGACCCAGTACTTC.

V is TRBV29-1 and J is TRBJ2-1, with a possible D match to TRBD1 (5 bases). With 0 bases removed from V and 10 bases from J, the gap between germline ends came to 10 bases. The CDR3 totals 12 residues. The germline V gene encodes CDR1 SQVTM and CDR2 ANQGSEA. CDR3 loop: CSVEDRGREQFF. For the CDR3, the DNA is TGCAGCGTTGAAGATAGGGGCAGGGAGCAGTTCTTC.

The rearrangement joins TRBV15 to TRBJ2-3; D gene ambiguous. Trimming removed 0 bases from V and 4 bases from J, with 11 bases in between. CDR1 LNHNV and CDR2 YYDKDF come from the germline V gene (reference sequence). The CDR3 consists of 15 residues. CDR3 coding DNA: TGTGCCACCAGCAGAGATAGTGTCTGGCCAGATACGCAGTATTTT. This sequence encodes CATSRDSVWPDTQYF.

This clonotype was counted once. The gene calls are TRBV30 and TRBJ2-7; D is unresolved. Per germline, CDR1 GTSNPN and CDR2 SVGIG (reference sequence). The CDR3 is 15 residues long. Trimming took 0 bases from V and 0 from J, leaving 12 bases between them. The CDR3 DNA reads as TGTGCCTGGAGTGTACGGAGCCCGGGCTCCTACGAGCAGTACTTC. It translates to CAWSVRSPGSYEQYF.

In this sample, this clonotype turned up once. The chain has TRBV20-1 and TRBJ2-3; no definite D call. The CDR3 consists of 13 residues. The V gene's germline CDR1 is DFQATT and CDR2 SNEGSKA (reference sequence). V was cut by 3 bases and J by 4 bases, with 11 bases left in between. CDR3 bases: TGCAGTGCTAGTTTTCCCCAGGCAGATACGCAGTATTTT. Amino acid sequence: CSASFPQADTQYF.

V and J are TRBV6-6 and TRBJ2-3; TRBD1 matches at 8 bases. The germline V gene encodes CDR1 MNHNY and CDR2 SVGAGI (reference sequence). CDR3 length: 13 amino acids. V trimming: 7 bases; J trimming: 6 bases; junction bases outside the gene matches: 6. The CDR3 reads CASTATGADTQYF. The CDR3 region has the DNA TGTGCCAGCACCGCGACAGGGGCGGATACGCAGTATTTT.

A note on this clonotype: At one of its ends the junction is not consistent with the germline gene, which may arise from a read error. The chain has TRBV6-6 and TRBJ1-1; 8 bases match TRBD1. This CDR3 has 12 residues. CDR1 and CDR2 from the germline V gene are MNHNY and SVGAGI (reference sequence). The CDR3 reads CASSYFQGAVTF. CDR3 in DNA: TGTGCCAGCAGTTATTTTCAGGGGGCGGTGACCTTT.